What follows are 9 T cell receptor beta chains derived from one specimen sequenced in a study of T cell changes during pregnancy in multiple sclerosis. Clones were read by immunoSEQ multiplex PCR, and TCRdb kept only the in-frame ones, dropping some. This sample carries tens of thousands of clones, 90% to 95% of them seen once, and the ten largest clones take roughly 0.98%. The sample here was peripheral blood, taken after pregnancy. The origin of the receptors is a female donor with multiple sclerosis, enrolled in a pregnancy study.

The count of this clone is one. The chain has TRBV5-1 and TRBJ2-3; TRBD2 agrees at 10 bases. Germline V gives CDR1 SGHRS, CDR2 YFSETQ. V lost 2 bases to trimming and J lost 2 bases; unmatched junction nucleotides: 5. The CDR3 has 16 amino acids. In nucleotides, the CDR3 is TGCGCCAGCAGCTTCTCTCTAGCGGGGGACACAGATACGCAGTATTTT. This gives the protein CASSFSLAGDTDTQYF. Together with reference TRBV5-1 and TRBJ2-3, the CDR3 gives the full variable domain: KAGVTQTPRYLIKTRGQQVTLSCSPISGHRSVSWYQQTPGQGLQFLFEYFSETQRNKGNFPGRFSGRQFSNSRSEMNVSTLELGDSALYLCASSFSLAGDTDTQYFGPGTRLTVL.

This chain joins TRBV6-1 and TRBJ1-2; 12 bases are a match to TRBD1. Germline CDR1 and CDR2: MNHNS and SASEGT. The CDR3 runs 15 residues. V dropped 2 bases and J dropped 7; count of bases not matched to a gene: 5. The CDR3 region is CASSEPGTGGSGYTF. The CDR3 DNA sequence: TGTGCCAGCAGTGAACCCGGGACAGGGGGCTCTGGCTACACCTTC.

This chain links TRBV12-5 with TRBJ2-7, with D perhaps TRBD1 (7 bases). Germline values: CDR1 LGHNT, CDR2 FRNRAP. This CDR3 spans 16 amino acids. Trimming pared 6 bases from V and 4 bases from J, leaving 22 bases between. The CDR3 protein is CASGGEDRPGHYEQYF. DNA for the CDR3: TGTGCTAGTGGCGGGGAGGACAGGCCTGGACATTACGAGCAGTACTTC.

This clone was observed a single time. J is TRBJ1-6 and V is TRBV18, with 10 bases matching TRBD1. Trimming cost V 3 bases and J 10 bases; bases outside gene matches: 6. Germline V lookup: CDR1 KGHSH, CDR2 LQKENI. The CDR3 spans 15 residues. CDR3 nucleotide sequence: TGTGCCAGCTCACCGGGACAGGGGAAAGGATCACCCCTCCACTTT. Encoded protein: CASSPGQGKGSPLHF.

The chain uses TRBV27 and TRBJ2-7; 7 nucleotides agree with TRBD2. J was trimmed by 0 bases and V by 2 bases; bases with no gene match: 7. The CDR3 spans 16 residues. CDR1 and CDR2 (germline): MNHEY, SMNVEV (reference sequence). The CDR3 bases are TGTGCCAGCAGTTTAAGGGCGGGGGTTATCTCCTACGAGCAGTACTTC. This translates into CASSLRAGVISYEQYF.

The V call is TRBV7-9, the J call TRBJ1-3; no definite D call. The CDR3 loop spans 15 amino acids. Trimming stripped 5 bases from V and 1 base from J, with 12 bases between. Germline V gene data show CDR1 as SEHNR and CDR2 as FQNEAQ (reference sequence). CDR3 sequence: CASSPRGSSGNTIYF. The CDR3 DNA reads TGTGCCAGCAGCCCCCGCGGCAGTTCTGGAAACACCATATATTTT.

The CDR3: CASSTLNRGYSNQPQHF. DNA for the CDR3: TGTGCCAGTAGTACCCTAAACAGGGGATATAGCAATCAGCCCCAGCATTTT. The chain employs TRBV19 and TRBJ1-5; the match to TRBD1 covers 7 bases. Per germline, CDR1 LNHDA and CDR2 SQIVND (reference sequence). Trimming cost V 4 bases and J 0 bases; bases outside gene matches: 9. The CDR3 runs to 17 residues.

The chain links TRBV19 to TRBJ1-5; no definite D call. Looked up from germline, CDR1 is LNHDA and CDR2 is SQIVND (reference sequence). Trimming left V 2 bases short and J 7 bases short, with 9 bases between. The CDR3 has 13 amino acids. This CDR3 reads CASSIRGYQPQHF. In nucleotides, the CDR3 is TGTGCCAGTAGTATACGGGGTTACCAGCCCCAGCATTTT.

V usage is TRBV5-4 and J usage is TRBJ1-2, with D possibly TRBD1 on 6 matching bases. The V and J ends lost 9 bases and 2 bases respectively, with 8 bases between them. The CDR3 spans 11 residues. Germline V gene sequence: CDR1 SGHNT, CDR2 YYREEE (reference sequence). In DNA form, the CDR3 reads TGTGCCACAACAGGGAACTATGGCTACACCTTC. It is translated as CATTGNYGYTF.